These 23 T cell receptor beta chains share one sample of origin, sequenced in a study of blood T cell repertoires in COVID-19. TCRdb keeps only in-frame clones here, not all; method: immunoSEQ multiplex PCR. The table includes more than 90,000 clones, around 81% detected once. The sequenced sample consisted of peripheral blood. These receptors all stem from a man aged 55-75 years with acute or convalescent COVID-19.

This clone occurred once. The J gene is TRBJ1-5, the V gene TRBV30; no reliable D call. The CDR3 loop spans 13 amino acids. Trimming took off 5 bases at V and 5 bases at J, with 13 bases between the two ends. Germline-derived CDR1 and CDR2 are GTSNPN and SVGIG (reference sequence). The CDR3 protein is CAWASGVDQPQHF. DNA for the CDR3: TGTGCCTGGGCCTCCGGGGTCGATCAGCCCCAGCATTTT.

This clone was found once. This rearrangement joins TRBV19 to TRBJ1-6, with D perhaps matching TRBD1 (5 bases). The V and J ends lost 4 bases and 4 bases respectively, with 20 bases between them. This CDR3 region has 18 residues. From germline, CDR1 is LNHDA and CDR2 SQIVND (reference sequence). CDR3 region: CASSSVEGAAQYNSPLHF. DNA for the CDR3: TGTGCCAGTAGTAGCGTGGAAGGGGCAGCACAATATAATTCACCCCTCCACTTT.

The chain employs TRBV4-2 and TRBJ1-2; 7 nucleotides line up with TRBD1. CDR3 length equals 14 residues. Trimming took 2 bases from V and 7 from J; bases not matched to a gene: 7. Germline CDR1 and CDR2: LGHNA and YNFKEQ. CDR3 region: CASSQPGQSSGYTF. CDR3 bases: TGTGCCAGCAGCCAACCGGGACAGTCAAGTGGCTACACCTTC.

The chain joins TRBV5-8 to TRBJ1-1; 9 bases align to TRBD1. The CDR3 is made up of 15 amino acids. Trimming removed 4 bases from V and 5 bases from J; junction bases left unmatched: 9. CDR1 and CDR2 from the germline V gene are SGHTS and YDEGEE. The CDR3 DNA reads TGTGCCAGCAGCACCGGGGACAGGGAGGATACTGAAGCTTTCTTT. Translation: CASSTGDREDTEAFF.

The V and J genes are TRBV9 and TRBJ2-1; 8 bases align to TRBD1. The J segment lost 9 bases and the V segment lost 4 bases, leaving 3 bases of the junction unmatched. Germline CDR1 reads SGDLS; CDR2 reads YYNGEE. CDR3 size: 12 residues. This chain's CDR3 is CASSSTGGEQFF. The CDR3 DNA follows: TGTGCCAGCAGCTCTACAGGGGGTGAGCAGTTCTTC.

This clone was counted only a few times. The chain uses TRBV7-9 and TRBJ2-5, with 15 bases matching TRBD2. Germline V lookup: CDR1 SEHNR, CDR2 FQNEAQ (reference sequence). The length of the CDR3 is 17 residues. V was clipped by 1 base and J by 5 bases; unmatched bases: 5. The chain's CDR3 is CASSLGTSGRAHETQYF. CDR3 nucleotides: TGTGCCAGCAGCTTAGGGACTAGCGGGAGGGCCCATGAGACCCAGTACTTC.

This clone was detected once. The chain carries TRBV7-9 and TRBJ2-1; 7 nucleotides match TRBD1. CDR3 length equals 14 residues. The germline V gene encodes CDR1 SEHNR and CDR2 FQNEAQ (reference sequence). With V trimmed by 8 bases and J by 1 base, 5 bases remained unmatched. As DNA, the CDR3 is TGTGCCAGCCTCCGGGACAGATCCTACAATGAGCAGTTCTTC. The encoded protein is CASLRDRSYNEQFF.

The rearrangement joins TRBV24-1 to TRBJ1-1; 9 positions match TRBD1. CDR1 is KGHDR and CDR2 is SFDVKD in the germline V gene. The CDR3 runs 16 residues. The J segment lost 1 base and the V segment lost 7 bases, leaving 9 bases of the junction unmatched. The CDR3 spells CATSSGQGRGNTEAFF. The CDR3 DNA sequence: TGTGCCACCAGCAGTGGACAGGGGCGCGGGAACACTGAAGCTTTCTTT.

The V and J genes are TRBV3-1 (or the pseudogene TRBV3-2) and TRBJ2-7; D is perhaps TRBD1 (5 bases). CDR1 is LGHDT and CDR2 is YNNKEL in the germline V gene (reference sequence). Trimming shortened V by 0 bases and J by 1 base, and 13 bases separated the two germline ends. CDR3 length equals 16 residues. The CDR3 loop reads CASSQDWGRPSYEQYF. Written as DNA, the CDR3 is TGTGCCAGCAGCCAAGATTGGGGCAGGCCTTCCTACGAGCAGTACTTC.

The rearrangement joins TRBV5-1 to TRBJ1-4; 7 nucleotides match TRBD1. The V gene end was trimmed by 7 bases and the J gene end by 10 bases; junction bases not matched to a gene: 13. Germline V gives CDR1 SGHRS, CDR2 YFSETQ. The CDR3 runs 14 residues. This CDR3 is CASSPQGEGGKLFF. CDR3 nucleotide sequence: TGCGCCAGCTCCCCCCAGGGGGAAGGGGGAAAACTGTTTTTT.

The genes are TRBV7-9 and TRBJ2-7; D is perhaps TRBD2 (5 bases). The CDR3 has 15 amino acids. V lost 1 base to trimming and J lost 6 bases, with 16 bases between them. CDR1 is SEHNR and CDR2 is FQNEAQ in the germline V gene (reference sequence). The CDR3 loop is CASSLVLASGFEQYF. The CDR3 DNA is TGTGCCAGCAGCTTAGTTCTCGCCTCGGGATTCGAGCAGTACTTC.

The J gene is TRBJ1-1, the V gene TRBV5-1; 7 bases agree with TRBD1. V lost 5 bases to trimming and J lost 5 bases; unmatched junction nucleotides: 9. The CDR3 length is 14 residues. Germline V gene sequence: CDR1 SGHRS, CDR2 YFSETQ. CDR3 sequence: CASRKEGAWTEAFF. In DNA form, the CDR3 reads TGCGCCAGCAGAAAGGAGGGGGCGTGGACTGAAGCTTTCTTT.

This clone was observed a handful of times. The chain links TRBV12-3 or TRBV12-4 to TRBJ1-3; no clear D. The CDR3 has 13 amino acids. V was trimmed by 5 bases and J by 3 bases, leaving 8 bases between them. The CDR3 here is CASSPSIGNTIYF. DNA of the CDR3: TGTGCCAGCAGTCCCTCTATTGGAAACACCATATATTTT.

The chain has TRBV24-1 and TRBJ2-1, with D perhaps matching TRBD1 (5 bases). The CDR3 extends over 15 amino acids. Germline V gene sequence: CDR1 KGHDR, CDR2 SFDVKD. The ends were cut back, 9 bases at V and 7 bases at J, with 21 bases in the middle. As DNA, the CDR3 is TGTGCCACCTCAGGGTCGGACCAAATTCGAAATGAGCAGTTCTTC. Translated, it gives CATSGSDQIRNEQFF.

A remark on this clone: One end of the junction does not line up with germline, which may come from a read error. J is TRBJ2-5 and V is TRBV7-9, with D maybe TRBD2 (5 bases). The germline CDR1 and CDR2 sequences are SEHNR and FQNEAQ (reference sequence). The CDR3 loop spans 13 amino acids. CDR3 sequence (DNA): TGTGCCAGCAGCCTAGCATTTCAGGAGACCCAGTACTTC. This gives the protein CASSLAFQETQYF.

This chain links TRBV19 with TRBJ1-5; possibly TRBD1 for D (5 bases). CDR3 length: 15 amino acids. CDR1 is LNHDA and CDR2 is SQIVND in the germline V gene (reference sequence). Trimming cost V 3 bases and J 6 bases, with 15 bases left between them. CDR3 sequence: CASSMGKGEGQPQHF. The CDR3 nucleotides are TGTGCCAGTAGTATGGGCAAAGGGGAAGGTCAGCCCCAGCATTTT.

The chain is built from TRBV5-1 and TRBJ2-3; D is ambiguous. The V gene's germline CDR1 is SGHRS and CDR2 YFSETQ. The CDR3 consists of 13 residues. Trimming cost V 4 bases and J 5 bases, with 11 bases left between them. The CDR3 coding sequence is TGCGCCAGCAGCCCCCGGGTGGGAGATACGCAGTATTTT. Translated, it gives CASSPRVGDTQYF.

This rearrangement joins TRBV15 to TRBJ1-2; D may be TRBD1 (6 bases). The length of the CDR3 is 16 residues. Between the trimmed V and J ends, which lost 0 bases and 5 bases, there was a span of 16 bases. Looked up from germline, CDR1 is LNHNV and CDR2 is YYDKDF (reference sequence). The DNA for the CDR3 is TGTGCCACCAGCAGAGATACCTACAGGGTCGGTTATGGCTACACCTTC. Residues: CATSRDTYRVGYGYTF.

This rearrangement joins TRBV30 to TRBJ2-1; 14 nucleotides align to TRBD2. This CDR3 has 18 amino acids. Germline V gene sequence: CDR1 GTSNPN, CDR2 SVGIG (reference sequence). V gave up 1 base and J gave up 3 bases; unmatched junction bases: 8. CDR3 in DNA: TGTGCCTGGAGTGATCTAATAGGGACTAGCGGGAGCTACAATGAGCAGTTCTTC. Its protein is CAWSDLIGTSGSYNEQFF.

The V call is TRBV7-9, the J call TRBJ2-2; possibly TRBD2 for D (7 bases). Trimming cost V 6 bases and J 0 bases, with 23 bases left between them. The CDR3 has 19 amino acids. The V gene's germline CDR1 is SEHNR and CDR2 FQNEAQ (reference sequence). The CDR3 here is CASRLSLGRGLTNTGELFF. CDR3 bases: TGTGCCAGCAGGTTATCTCTAGGGCGGGGGCTGACGAACACCGGGGAGCTGTTTTTT.

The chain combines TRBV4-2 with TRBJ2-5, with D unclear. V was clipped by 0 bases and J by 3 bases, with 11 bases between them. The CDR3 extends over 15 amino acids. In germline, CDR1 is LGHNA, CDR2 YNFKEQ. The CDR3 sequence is CASSQDQNRKETQYF. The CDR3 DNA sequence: TGTGCCAGCAGCCAAGATCAGAACAGAAAAGAGACCCAGTACTTC.

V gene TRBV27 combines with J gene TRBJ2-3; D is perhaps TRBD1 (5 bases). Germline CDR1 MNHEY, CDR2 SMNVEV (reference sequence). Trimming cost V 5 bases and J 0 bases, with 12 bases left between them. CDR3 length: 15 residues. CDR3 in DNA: TGTGCCAGCAGTCTGACAGCCACTAGCACAGATACGCAGTATTTT. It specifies CASSLTATSTDTQYF.

The CDR3 spells CASVTASAQETQYF. The DNA for the CDR3 is TGTGCCAGCGTTACGGCTAGCGCTCAAGAGACCCAGTACTTC. The V call is TRBV6-5, the J call TRBJ2-5; a weak D match, TRBD2 (6 bases). CDR1 is MNHEY, CDR2 SVGAGI, per germline. This CDR3 comprises 14 residues. V was cut by 8 bases and J by 2 bases, with 15 bases left in between.